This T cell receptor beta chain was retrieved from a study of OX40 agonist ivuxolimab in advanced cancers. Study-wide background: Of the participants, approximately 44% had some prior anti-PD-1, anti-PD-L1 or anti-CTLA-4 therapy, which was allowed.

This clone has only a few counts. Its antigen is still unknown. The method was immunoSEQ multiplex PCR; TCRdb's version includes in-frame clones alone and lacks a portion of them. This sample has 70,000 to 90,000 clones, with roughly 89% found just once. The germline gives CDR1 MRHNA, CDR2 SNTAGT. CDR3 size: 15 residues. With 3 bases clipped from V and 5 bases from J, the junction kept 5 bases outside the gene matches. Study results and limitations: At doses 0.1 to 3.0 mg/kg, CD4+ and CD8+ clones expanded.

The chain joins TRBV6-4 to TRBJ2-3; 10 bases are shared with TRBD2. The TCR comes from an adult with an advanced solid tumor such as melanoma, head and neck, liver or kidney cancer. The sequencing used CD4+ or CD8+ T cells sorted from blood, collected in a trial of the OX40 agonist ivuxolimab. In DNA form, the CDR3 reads TGTGCCAGCAGTGAGTCTAGCGGGAGCGGAGATACGCAGTATTTT. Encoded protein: CASSESSGSGDTQYF.